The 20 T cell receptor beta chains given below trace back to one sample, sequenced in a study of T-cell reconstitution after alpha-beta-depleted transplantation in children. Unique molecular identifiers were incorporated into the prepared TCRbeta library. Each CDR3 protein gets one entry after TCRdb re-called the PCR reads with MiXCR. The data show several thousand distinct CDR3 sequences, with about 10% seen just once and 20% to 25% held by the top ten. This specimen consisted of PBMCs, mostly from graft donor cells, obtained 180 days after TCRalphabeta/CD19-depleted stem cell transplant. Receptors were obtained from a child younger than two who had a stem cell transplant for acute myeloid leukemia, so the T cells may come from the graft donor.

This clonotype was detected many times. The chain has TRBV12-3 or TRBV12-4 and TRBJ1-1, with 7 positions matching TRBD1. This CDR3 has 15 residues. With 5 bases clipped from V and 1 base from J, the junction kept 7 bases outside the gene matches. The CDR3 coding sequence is TGTGCCAGCAGTGAACAGGGGAGGGCGAACACTGAAGCTTTCTTT. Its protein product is CASSEQGRANTEAFF.

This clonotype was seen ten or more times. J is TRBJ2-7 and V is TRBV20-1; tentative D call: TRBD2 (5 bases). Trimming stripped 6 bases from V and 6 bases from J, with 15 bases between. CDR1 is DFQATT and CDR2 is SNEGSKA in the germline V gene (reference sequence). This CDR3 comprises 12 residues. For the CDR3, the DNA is TGCAGTGCCAGAAGGGTGGCGGGCGAGCAGTACTTC. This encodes CSARRVAGEQYF.

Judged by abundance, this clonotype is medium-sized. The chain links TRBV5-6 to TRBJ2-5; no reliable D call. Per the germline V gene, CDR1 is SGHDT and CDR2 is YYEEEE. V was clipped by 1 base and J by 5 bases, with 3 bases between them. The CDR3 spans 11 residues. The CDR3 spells CASSLMETQYF. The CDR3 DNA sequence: TGTGCCAGCAGCTTGATGGAGACCCAGTACTTC.

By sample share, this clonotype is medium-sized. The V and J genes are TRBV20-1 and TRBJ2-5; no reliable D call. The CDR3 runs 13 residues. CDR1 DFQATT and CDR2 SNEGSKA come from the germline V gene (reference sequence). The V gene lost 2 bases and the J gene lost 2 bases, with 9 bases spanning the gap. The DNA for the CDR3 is TGCAGTGCTAGATCCGCTATTCAAGAGACCCAGTACTTC. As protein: CSARSAIQETQYF.

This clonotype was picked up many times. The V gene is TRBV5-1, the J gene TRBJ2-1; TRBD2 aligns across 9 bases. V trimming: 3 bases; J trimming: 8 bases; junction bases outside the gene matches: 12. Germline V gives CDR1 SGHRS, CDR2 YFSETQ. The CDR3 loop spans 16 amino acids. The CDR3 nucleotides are TGCGCCAGCAGCTCAGGGACTAGCAGGTCACGCGATGAGCAGTTCTTC. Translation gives CASSSGTSRSRDEQFF.

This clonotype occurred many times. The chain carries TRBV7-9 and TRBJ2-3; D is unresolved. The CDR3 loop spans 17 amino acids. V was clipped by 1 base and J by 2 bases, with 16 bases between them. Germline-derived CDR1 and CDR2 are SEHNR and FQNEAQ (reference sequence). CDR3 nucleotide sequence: TGTGCCAGCAGCTTAGTGTTGCAGGCCGAATACACAGATACGCAGTATTTT. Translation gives CASSLVLQAEYTDTQYF.

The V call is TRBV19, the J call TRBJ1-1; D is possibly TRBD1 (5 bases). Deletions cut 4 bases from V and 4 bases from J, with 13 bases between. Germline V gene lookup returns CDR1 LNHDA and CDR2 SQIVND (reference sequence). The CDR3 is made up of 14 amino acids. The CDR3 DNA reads TGTGCCAGTAGTAATGGGGGGGGAAGCACTGAAGCTTTCTTT. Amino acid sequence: CASSNGGGSTEAFF.

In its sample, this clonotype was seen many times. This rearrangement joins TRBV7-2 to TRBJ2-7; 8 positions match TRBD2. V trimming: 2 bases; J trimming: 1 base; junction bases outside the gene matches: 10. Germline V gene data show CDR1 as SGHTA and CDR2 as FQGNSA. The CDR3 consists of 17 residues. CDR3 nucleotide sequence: TGTGCCAGCAGCTTACGAAGCGGCGGGAGGTCGTCCTACGAGCAGTACTTC. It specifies CASSLRSGGRSSYEQYF.

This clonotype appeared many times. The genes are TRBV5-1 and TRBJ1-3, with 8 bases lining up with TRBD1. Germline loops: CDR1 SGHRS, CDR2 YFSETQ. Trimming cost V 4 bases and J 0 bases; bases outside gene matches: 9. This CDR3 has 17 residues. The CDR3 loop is CASSPSGQANSGNTIYF. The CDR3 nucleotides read TGCGCCAGCAGCCCCTCGGGACAGGCCAACTCTGGAAACACCATATATTTT.

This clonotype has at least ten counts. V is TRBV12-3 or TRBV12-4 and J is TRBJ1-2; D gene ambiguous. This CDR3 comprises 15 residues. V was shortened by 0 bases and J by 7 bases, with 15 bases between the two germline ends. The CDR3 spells CASSLADRVWGGYTF. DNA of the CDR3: TGTGCCAGCAGTTTAGCCGACCGAGTTTGGGGTGGCTACACCTTC.

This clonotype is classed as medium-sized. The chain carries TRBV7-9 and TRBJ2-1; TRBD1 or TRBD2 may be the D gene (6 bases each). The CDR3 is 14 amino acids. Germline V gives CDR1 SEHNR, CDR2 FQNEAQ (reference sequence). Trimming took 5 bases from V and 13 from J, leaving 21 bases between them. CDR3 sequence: CASSPRGGSATQFF. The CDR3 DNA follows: TGTGCCAGCAGCCCAAGAGGGGGGAGCGCGACCCAGTTCTTC. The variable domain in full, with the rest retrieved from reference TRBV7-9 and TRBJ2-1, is DTGVSQNPRHKITKRGQNVTFRCDPISEHNRLYWYRQTLGQGPEFLTYFQNEAQLEKSRLLSDRFSAERPKGSFSTLEIQRTEQGDSAMYLCASSPRGGSATQFFGPGTRLTVL.

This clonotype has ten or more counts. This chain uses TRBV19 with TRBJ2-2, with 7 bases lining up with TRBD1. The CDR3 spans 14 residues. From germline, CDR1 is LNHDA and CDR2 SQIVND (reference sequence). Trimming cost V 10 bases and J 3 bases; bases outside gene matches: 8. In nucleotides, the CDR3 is TGTGCCACGCTAGACAGGGATTACACCGGGGAGCTGTTTTTT. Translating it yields CATLDRDYTGELFF.

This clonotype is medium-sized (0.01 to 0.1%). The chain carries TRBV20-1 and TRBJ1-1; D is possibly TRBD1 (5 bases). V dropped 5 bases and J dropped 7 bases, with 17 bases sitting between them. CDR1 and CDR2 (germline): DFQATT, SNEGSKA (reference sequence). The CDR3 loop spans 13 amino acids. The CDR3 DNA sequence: TGCAGTGCTCCGTTTCGGGGCGGCGGTGAAGCTTTCTTT. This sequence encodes CSAPFRGGGEAFF.

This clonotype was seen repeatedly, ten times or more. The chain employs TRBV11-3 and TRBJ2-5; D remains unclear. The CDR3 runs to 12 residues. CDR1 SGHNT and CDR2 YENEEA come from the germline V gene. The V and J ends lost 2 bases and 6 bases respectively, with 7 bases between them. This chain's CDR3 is CASSLSQKTQYF. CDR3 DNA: TGTGCCAGCAGCTTATCACAGAAGACCCAGTACTTC.

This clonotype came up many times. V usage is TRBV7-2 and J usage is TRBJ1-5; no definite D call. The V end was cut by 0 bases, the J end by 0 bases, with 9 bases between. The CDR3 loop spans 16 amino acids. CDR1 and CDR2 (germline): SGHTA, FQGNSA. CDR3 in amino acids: CASSLAGRRSNQPQHF. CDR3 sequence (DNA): TGTGCCAGCAGCTTAGCAGGGCGGCGTAGCAATCAGCCCCAGCATTTT.

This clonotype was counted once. The CDR3 loop is CASSKEAGGCYEQYF. The CDR3 DNA reads TGTGCCAGCAGCAAAGAGGCAGGGGGGTGCTACGAGCAGTACTTC. The chain combines TRBV21-1 with TRBJ2-7; the table assigns TRBD1, which was not confirmed against the DNA. TRBV21-1 has pseudogene status. The CDR3 is 15 amino acids.

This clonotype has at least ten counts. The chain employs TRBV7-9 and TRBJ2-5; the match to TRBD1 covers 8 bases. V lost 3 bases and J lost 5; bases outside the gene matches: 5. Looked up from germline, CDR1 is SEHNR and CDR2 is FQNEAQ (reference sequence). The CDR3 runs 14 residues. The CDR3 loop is CASSFRDRRETQYF. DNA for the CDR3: TGTGCCAGCAGCTTCCGGGACAGGCGGGAGACCCAGTACTTC.

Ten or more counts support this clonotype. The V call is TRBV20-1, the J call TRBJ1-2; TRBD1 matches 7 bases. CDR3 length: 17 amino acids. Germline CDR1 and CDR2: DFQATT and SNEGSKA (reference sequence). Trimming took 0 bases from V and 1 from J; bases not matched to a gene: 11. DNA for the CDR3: TGCAGTGCTAGAGATCGGCATATTACAGGGGTTAACTATGGCTACACCTTC. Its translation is CSARDRHITGVNYGYTF.

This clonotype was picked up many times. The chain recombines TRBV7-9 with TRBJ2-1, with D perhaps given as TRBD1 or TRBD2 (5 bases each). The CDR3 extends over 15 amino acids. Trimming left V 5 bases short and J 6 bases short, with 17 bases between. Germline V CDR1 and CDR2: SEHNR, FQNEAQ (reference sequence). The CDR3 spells CASSPSGRDLNEQFF. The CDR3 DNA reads TGTGCCAGCAGCCCGTCAGGCAGGGACCTCAATGAGCAGTTCTTC.

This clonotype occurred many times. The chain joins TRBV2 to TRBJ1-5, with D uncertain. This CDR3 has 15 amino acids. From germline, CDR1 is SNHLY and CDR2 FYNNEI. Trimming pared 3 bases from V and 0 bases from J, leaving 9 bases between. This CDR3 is CASSDFTPSNQPQHF. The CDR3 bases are TGTGCCAGCAGTGATTTCACCCCTAGCAATCAGCCCCAGCATTTT.